This TCR beta chain was captured in a study of monozygotic twins with inflammatory bowel disease. Study-wide results and limits: Similarity of repertoires did not differ between concordant and discordant twins, possibly from limited power.

Remarks on this clonotype: Its antigen is undetermined.

Via template switching, UMIs carrying a 6-nucleotide sample barcode were introduced. Reanalyzing the 5' RACE reads, TCRdb keeps one entry per CDR3 protein, without DNA. Recorded for this sample: around 210,000 distinct CDR3 sequences. The CDR3 runs 14 residues. Germline assignment: CDR1 DFQATT and CDR2 SNEGSKA (reference sequence). The rearrangement links TRBV20-1 to TRBJ1-6; TCRdb's assignment of TRBD1 cannot be checked, as there is no DNA. The clonotype was recovered from a human donor with ulcerative colitis or Crohn's disease, or a healthy co-twin of an affected twin (not recorded which). The sequenced material came from blood. The chain's CDR3 is CSARPGVGNSPLHF.